The rows below give T cell receptor beta chains drawn from one sample of a study of T cell repertoires in ileal Crohn's disease. The assay was immunoSEQ multiplex PCR, and TCRdb's table has in-frame clones only and misses some. Of roughly 8,500 clones listed, roughly 85% are singletons. Sequenced: ileal tissue. The receptor set was obtained from an adult with Crohn's disease. Both conserved end residues are part of each CDR3. The D gene is left open where the match is weak. Expanded clones get a size class; other rows say once, few or many, or leave the size out.

v_call	clone_size	d_call	j_call	cdr3_length	cdr3_aa	cdr3_nt
TRBV18	.	.	TRBJ1-6	15	CASSHGELSKSPLHF	TGTGCCAGCTCCCACGGGGAACTGAGCAAATCACCCCTCCACTTT
TRBV19	once	.	TRBJ2-7	16	CASSIDLLRGTHEQYF	TGTGCCAGTAGTATAGACTTGTTACGTGGGACACACGAGCAGTACTTC
TRBV4-3	few	TRBD1	TRBJ1-2	14	CASSQTGIGYGYTF	TGCGCCAGCAGCCAGACAGGGATCGGCTATGGCTACACCTTC
TRBV21-1	.	.	TRBJ1-5	16	CASSKGVDRINQPQHF	TGTGCCAGCAGCAAAGGCGTGGACAGAATCAACCAGCCCCAGCATTTT
TRBV4-2	.	TRBD2	TRBJ2-3	16	CASSQAGTSGADTQYF	TGTGCCAGCAGCCAAGCCGGGACTAGCGGGGCGGATACGCAGTATTTT
TRBV6-4	.	TRBD1	TRBJ2-7	15	CASSDPLTGGNEQYF	TGTGCCAGCAGTGACCCCCTAACAGGGGGCAACGAGCAGTACTTC
TRBV4-2	.	TRBD2	TRBJ2-1	15	CASSQVSGDYNEQFF	TGTGCCAGCAGCCAAGTAAGCGGGGACTACAATGAGCAGTTCTTC
TRBV7-3	.	TRBD2	TRBJ2-1	15	CASSLAGGTYNEQFF	TGTGCCAGCAGCCTCGCGGGGGGTACCTACAATGAGCAGTTCTTC
TRBV11-1	.	.	TRBJ2-7	13	CASSLGQTYEQYF	TGTGCCAGCAGCTTAGGGCAGACCTACGAGCAGTACTTC
TRBV7-9	.	.	TRBJ2-1	14	CASSLVLAANEQFF	TGTGCCAGCAGCTTAGTATTGGCGGCGAATGAGCAGTTCTTC
TRBV18	few	.	TRBJ2-7	12	CASSQFSYEQYF	TGTGCCAGCTCTCAATTTTCCTACGAGCAGTACTTC
TRBV2	.	.	TRBJ1-2	15	CASTTWVNLDYGYTF	TGTGCCAGCACTACTTGGGTGAACCTAGACTATGGCTACACCTTC
TRBV7-3	.	.	TRBJ2-2	18	CASSLTVRRGASTGELFF	TGTGCCAGCAGCTTAACGGTCAGACGCGGGGCGAGCACCGGGGAGCTGTTTTTT
TRBV5-1	.	TRBD1	TRBJ1-1	16	CASSKYDRGRNTEAFF	TGCGCCAGCAGCAAATACGACAGGGGGCGGAACACTGAAGCTTTCTTT
TRBV29-1	few	TRBD1	TRBJ2-1	13	CSTRDSTYNEQFF	TGCAGCACCCGGGACAGTACCTACAATGAGCAGTTCTTC
TRBV7-9	.	.	TRBJ1-1	12	CASSVMNTEAFF	TGTGCCAGCAGCGTTATGAACACTGAAGCTTTCTTT
TRBV9	few	TRBD1	TRBJ1-1	14	CASSASGGNTEAFF	TGTGCCAGCAGCGCGTCAGGGGGAAACACTGAAGCTTTCTTT
TRBV6-6	.	TRBD1	TRBJ1-1	15	CASSFPGGAGTEAFF	TGTGCCAGCAGTTTTCCAGGGGGCGCGGGCACTGAAGCTTTCTTT
TRBV2	.	TRBD2	TRBJ2-7	14	CASRGLPSTYEQYF	TGTGCCAGCCGGGGACTACCCTCGACCTACGAGCAGTACTTC
TRBV2	.	TRBD1	TRBJ2-2	15	CASRPGQTNTGELFF	TGTGCCAGCAGGCCGGGACAGACGAACACCGGGGAGCTGTTTTTT
TRBV10-3	.	TRBD1	TRBJ1-1	14	CAISGQGAMAEAFF	TGTGCCATCAGTGGACAGGGGGCAATGGCTGAAGCTTTCTTT
TRBV5-4	few	TRBD2	TRBJ2-1	16	CASSLAAGGYYNEQFF	TGTGCCAGCAGCTTGGCAGCGGGAGGGTACTACAATGAGCAGTTCTTC
TRBV27	.	.	TRBJ1-5	15	CASRTSAASNQPQHF	TGTGCCAGCAGGACTTCGGCAGCAAGCAATCAGCCCCAGCATTTT
TRBV11-2	.	.	TRBJ2-7	13	CASSPSSSYEQYF	TGTGCCAGCAGCCCAAGTTCATCCTACGAGCAGTACTTC